This TCR beta chain emerged from a study of T cells in Graves' hyperthyroidism and ophthalmopathy. The study's findings and limits: Ophthalmopathy was distinguished from stable hyperthyroidism by 13 V-J signatures.

Many counts were recorded for this clonotype. Its antigen is undetermined. It was RNA transcripts that yielded the amplified TCR beta CDR3 regions. The TCR CDR3 first-round RT-PCR relied on the HTBI primer set. Each CDR3 protein gets one entry after TCRdb re-called the multiplex PCR reads with MiXCR. The sample has around 400,000 distinct CDR3 sequences, roughly an eighth seen once. Stable hyperthyroidism: no ophthalmopathy progression over 18 months of follow-up. Pregnant or lactating patients were excluded, as were those with uncontrolled infection or other autoimmune disease. Germline CDR1 KGHSH, CDR2 LQKENI. This CDR3 has 15 amino acids. V lost 1 base, J lost 0 bases, and 7 bases lay in between.

The sequencing sample was made of blood. The sequence was collected from a woman younger than 30 with Graves' hyperthyroidism. This chain connects TRBV18 to TRBJ2-4; D is unresolved. The CDR3 here is CASSPQGIAKNIQYF. CDR3 bases: TGTGCCAGCTCACCACAGGGAATAGCCAAAAACATTCAGTACTTC.